Given below is one TCR beta chain in context. The data derive from a study of tumor-infiltrating lymphocytes in primary liver carcinoma. Bulk tissue was left unsorted, and RNA and DNA were co-extracted from roughly 20-30 mg of it. Without exception, tumor samples held over 85% viable tumor cells. CDR1 is DFQATT and CDR2 is SNEGSKA in the germline V gene (reference sequence). The CDR3 is 16 amino acids. Trimming cost V 6 bases and J 11 bases; bases outside gene matches: 14. Researchers generated TCR beta cDNA from roughly 500 ng of total RNA, relying on a constant-region primer. What produced the TCR beta libraries was three nested multiplex PCR rounds using slightly modified ARM-PCR. TRBV1-TRBV30 forward primers paired with a C-beta reverse primer drove the first two PCR rounds, approximately 11 cycles each. One entry per CDR3 protein, called by TCRdb with MiXCR from the multiplex PCR reads. The table lists approximately 110,000 distinct CDR3 sequences, 64% of them singletons, with around 8.2% in the top ten.

This TCR came from a woman aged 55-69 years with primary liver carcinoma and hepatitis B virus infection. Sequenced: liver tumor tissue from sampling region 3. As to subset: tumor region T3, left-lateral pole. This chain joins TRBV20-1 and TRBJ2-1; 15 bases agree with TRBD2. CDR3 coding DNA: TGCAGTGCAGACGGGGTCGGACTAGCGGGAGGGGATAAGCAGTTCTTC. Amino acid sequence: CSADGVGLAGGDKQFF.